Sequencing of this T cell receptor beta chain was carried out in a study of blood T cell repertoires in COVID-19. Looked up from germline, CDR1 is SGHRS and CDR2 is YFSETQ. The CDR3 is 16 amino acids. V was trimmed by 0 bases and J by 2 bases, leaving 11 bases between them. The table came from immunoSEQ multiplex PCR; TCRdb's copy has only in-frame clones and leaves some out. Here the sample spans some 64,000 clones, nearly 80% being singletons. This rearrangement joins TRBV5-1 to TRBJ2-2; tentatively, D is TRBD1 (7 bases). The receptor was derived from an older woman with acute or convalescent COVID-19. Specimen: peripheral blood. The CDR3 is CASSLGGGGNTGELFF. The CDR3 DNA reads TGCGCCAGCAGCTTGGGAGGAGGGGGCAACACCGGGGAGCTGTTTTTT.